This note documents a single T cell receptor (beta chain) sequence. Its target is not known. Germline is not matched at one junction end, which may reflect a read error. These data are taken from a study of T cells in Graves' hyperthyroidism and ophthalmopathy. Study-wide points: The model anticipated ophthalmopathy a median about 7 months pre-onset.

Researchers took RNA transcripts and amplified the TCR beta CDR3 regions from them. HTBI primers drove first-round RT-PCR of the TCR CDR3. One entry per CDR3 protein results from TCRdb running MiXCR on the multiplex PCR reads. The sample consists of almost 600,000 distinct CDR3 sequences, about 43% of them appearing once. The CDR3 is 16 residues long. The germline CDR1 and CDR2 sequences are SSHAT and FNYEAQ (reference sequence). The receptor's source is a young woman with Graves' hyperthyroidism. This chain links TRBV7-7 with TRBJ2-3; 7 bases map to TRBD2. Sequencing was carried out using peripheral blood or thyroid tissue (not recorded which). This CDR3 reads CASSAKGLAGTDTQYF. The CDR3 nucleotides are TGTGCTAGCAGCGCCAAAGGGCTAGCGGGCACAGATACGCAGTATTTT.